One sample yielded the 16 T cell receptor beta chains listed below, sequenced in a study of CD8+ T cells in alopecia areata. Noted treatment: oral pan-JAK inhibitor, 5-10 mg twice daily. Investigators isolated RNA and reverse transcribed it into cDNA to act as the sequencing template. This table comes from immunoSEQ multiplex PCR, and its TCRdb copy is limited to in-frame clones, with some not included. The data contain 170,000 or so clones, roughly 50% of them singletons. The source was CD8+ T cells sorted from blood, collected at week 24, from a patient treated with tofacitinib. Receptors originate from a human donor with alopecia areata.

The gene calls are TRBV30 and TRBJ2-1, with 10 bases identical to TRBD2. CDR1 is GTSNPN and CDR2 is SVGIG in the germline V gene (reference sequence). CDR3 length: 14 amino acids. J gave up 1 base and V 5 bases, and 2 bases lay outside the gene matches. The chain's CDR3 is CAWSAGGSYNEQFF. As DNA, the CDR3 is TGTGCCTGGTCAGCGGGGGGGTCCTACAATGAGCAGTTCTTC.

This clone was counted only a few times. This chain connects TRBV29-1 to TRBJ1-1; D not certain. This CDR3 has 13 amino acids. Trimming stripped 2 bases from V and 3 bases from J, with 10 bases between. Germline V lookup: CDR1 SQVTM, CDR2 ANQGSEA. The CDR3: CSVEWRADTEAFF. CDR3 nucleotides: TGCAGCGTTGAATGGAGGGCTGACACTGAAGCTTTCTTT.

The chain combines TRBV15 with TRBJ2-1; the D is unclear. The germline V gene encodes CDR1 LNHNV and CDR2 YYDKDF (reference sequence). V was pared by 0 bases and J by 15 bases, with 18 bases between. The CDR3 consists of 14 residues. The CDR3 spells CATSREAYEDLGFF. In DNA form, the CDR3 reads TGTGCCACCAGCAGAGAGGCGTATGAGGATTTGGGGTTCTTC.

The chain couples TRBV29-1 to TRBJ2-7, with D perhaps TRBD1 or TRBD2 (5 bases each). Germline lookup yields CDR1 SQVTM and CDR2 ANQGSEA. Trimming cost V 5 bases and J 9 bases, with 23 bases left between them. The CDR3 has 14 amino acids. The CDR3 DNA reads TGCAGCGTTAATTCTCTGTTCGGGGCTTTTGGGCAGTACTTC. It is translated as CSVNSLFGAFGQYF.

The gene calls are TRBV5-6 and TRBJ2-5, with TRBD1 as a possible D gene (5 bases). Germline V gene sequence: CDR1 SGHDT, CDR2 YYEEEE. V was pared by 0 bases and J by 2 bases, with 17 bases between. This CDR3 is 17 amino acids long. CDR3 sequence reads: CASSLEPNWGTQETQYF. DNA for the CDR3: TGTGCCAGCAGCTTGGAACCTAATTGGGGCACTCAAGAGACCCAGTACTTC.

This clone was found a few times. The CDR3 protein is CASGLGTGGIDTQYF. The CDR3 DNA reads as TGTGCTAGTGGTCTGGGGACAGGGGGCATAGATACGCAGTATTTT. The chain uses TRBV12-5 and TRBJ2-3; 12 bases align to TRBD1. Germline V CDR1 and CDR2: LGHNT, FRNRAP. The CDR3 has 15 residues. V lost 5 bases and J lost 5; bases outside the gene matches: 5.

V and J are TRBV12-5 and TRBJ2-3; no firm D call. Looked up from germline, CDR1 is LGHNT and CDR2 is FRNRAP. Trimming removed 5 bases at V and 5 bases at J, with 11 bases between. CDR3 length: 13 residues. CDR3 in amino acids: CASGLQRRDTQYF. The CDR3 region has the DNA TGTGCTAGTGGTCTCCAGAGGAGAGATACGCAGTATTTT.

This chain links TRBV19 with TRBJ2-1, with TRBD2 matching over 10 bases. Germline CDR1 and CDR2: LNHDA and SQIVND (reference sequence). CDR3 length: 16 amino acids. V shed 6 bases, J shed 6 bases, and the junction held 11 bases outside the gene matches. In nucleotides, the CDR3 is TGTGCCAGTAGCCCAATTTCTAGCGGGGGCTTCAATGAGCAGTTCTTC. It is translated as CASSPISSGGFNEQFF.

The CDR3 spells CSAVAYNEQFF. As DNA, the CDR3 is TGCAGCGCCGTAGCCTACAATGAGCAGTTCTTC. This chain joins TRBV29-1 and TRBJ2-1, with unresolved D. V dropped 7 bases and J dropped 2 bases, with 6 bases sitting between them. The germline V gene encodes CDR1 SQVTM and CDR2 ANQGSEA. This CDR3 is built from 11 residues.

V usage is TRBV7-9 and J usage is TRBJ2-7, with 7 nucleotides matching TRBD2. CDR3 length: 14 amino acids. Germline CDR1 and CDR2: SEHNR and FQNEAQ (reference sequence). Unmatched junction bases numbered 7, after V lost 4 bases and J lost 4 bases. For the CDR3, the DNA is TGTGCCAGCAGCTCCCCGACTAGCTGGTACGAGCAGTACTTC. Translation: CASSSPTSWYEQYF. Supplemented by reference TRBV7-9 and TRBJ2-7, the full variable domain reads DTGVSQNPRHKITKRGQNVTFRCDPISEHNRLYWYRQTLGQGPEFLTYFQNEAQLEKSRLLSDRFSAERPKGSFSTLEIQRTEQGDSAMYLCASSSPTSWYEQYFGPGTRLTVT.

This chain connects TRBV7-3 to TRBJ2-7, with 12 bases fitting TRBD1. The CDR3 is made up of 15 amino acids. V lost 5 bases and J lost 7; bases outside the gene matches: 9. Germline lookup yields CDR1 SGHTA and CDR2 FQGTGA. CDR3 sequence reads: CASSTAGTGGEEQYF. CDR3 nucleotide sequence: TGTGCCAGCAGCACTGCCGGGACAGGGGGCGAAGAGCAGTACTTC.

This sequence joins TRBV20-1 and TRBJ2-7; 8 bases are shared with TRBD2. J was trimmed by 9 bases and V by 7 bases; bases with no gene match: 8. This CDR3 is 11 amino acids long. From germline, CDR1 is DFQATT and CDR2 SNEGSKA (reference sequence). In DNA, the CDR3 is TGCAGTGTAGGCGGGGGGCCGGGGCAGTACTTC. Translation: CSVGGGPGQYF.

Here the CDR3 reads CASSLEADRQETQYF. The CDR3 nucleotides read TGCGCCAGCAGCTTGGAAGCGGACAGACAAGAGACCCAGTACTTC. The chain is built from TRBV5-1 and TRBJ2-5; tentative D call: TRBD1 (6 bases). The germline V gene encodes CDR1 SGHRS and CDR2 YFSETQ. The CDR3 is 15 residues long. V lost 0 bases to trimming and J lost 2 bases, with 11 bases between them.

V and J are TRBV6-5 and TRBJ1-1; maybe TRBD1 (5 bases). V was pared by 2 bases and J by 9 bases, with 16 bases between. Germline V gene lookup returns CDR1 MNHEY and CDR2 SVGAGI. This CDR3 comprises 14 residues. The CDR3 sequence is CASSYREGWGQAFF. CDR3 DNA sequence: TGTGCCAGCAGTTACCGGGAGGGTTGGGGACAAGCTTTCTTT.

The rearrangement uses TRBV29-1 and TRBJ1-1; D gene unclear. The CDR3 spans 14 residues. The V end was cut by 4 bases, the J end by 1 base, with 13 bases between. Germline V gives CDR1 SQVTM, CDR2 ANQGSEA. CDR3 in DNA: TGCAGCGTTGCGGAGCTATATAGGAACACTGAAGCTTTCTTT. This encodes CSVAELYRNTEAFF.

V and J are TRBV2 and TRBJ1-5; D remains unclear. In germline, CDR1 is SNHLY, CDR2 FYNNEI. The CDR3 covers 12 residues. The V gene lost 5 bases and the J gene lost 3 bases, with 5 bases spanning the gap. CDR3 loop: CASSKDNQPQHF. For the CDR3, the DNA is TGTGCCAGCAGTAAAGACAATCAGCCCCAGCATTTT.